This T cell receptor (beta chain) was documented in a study of Graves' ophthalmopathy and Graves' hyperthyroidism. General observations from the study: Ophthalmopathy progression was predicted by the model at less than 71% sensitivity and about 74% specificity.

RNA transcripts yielded amplified TCR beta CDR3 regions. The library came from an HTBI-primed first-round RT-PCR and a second-round multiplex PCR. TCRdb re-analysed the multiplex PCR reads in MiXCR, keeping a single row per CDR3 protein. The sample lists under 400,000 distinct CDR3 sequences, roughly a sixth occurring once. This CDR3 spans 15 amino acids. The V segment lost 3 bases and the J segment 6 bases; nucleotides outside the gene matches: 11. From germline, CDR1 is DFQATT and CDR2 SNEGSKA (reference sequence). On this clonotype itself: What it binds is not known.

Orbital computed tomography, thyroid ultrasound, TRAb, serum thyroxine and clinical symptoms formed the basis of diagnosis. It was from roughly 10 ml of fresh peripheral blood that the PBMCs came. This clonotype was obtained from an adult man with Graves' ophthalmopathy. This rearrangement joins TRBV20-1 to TRBJ2-5, with 9 bases fitting TRBD2. Sequencing was performed on peripheral blood. CDR3 sequence reads: CSARRNSGSKKTQYF. CDR3 nucleotides: TGCAGTGCTAGGAGAAATAGCGGGAGTAAAAAGACCCAGTACTTC.